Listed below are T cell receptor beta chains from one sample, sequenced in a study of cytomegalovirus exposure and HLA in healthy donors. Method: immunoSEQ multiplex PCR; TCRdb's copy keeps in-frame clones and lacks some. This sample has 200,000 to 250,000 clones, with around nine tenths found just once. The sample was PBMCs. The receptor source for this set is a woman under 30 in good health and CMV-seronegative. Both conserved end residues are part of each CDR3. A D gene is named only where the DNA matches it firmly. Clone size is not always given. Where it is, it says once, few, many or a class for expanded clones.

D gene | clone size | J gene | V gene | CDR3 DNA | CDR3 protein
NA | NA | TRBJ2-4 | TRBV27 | TGTGCCAGCAGTTTTCTACCCCTAAACATTCAGTACTTC | CASSFLPLNIQYF
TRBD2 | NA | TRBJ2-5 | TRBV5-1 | TGCGCCAGCAGTAGCGGGTCGGAGACCCAGTACTTC | CASSSGSETQYF
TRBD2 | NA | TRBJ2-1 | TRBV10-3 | TGTGCCATCAGTGTTCAAGCGGGGGGGCGGAATGAGCAGTTCTTC | CAISVQAGGRNEQFF
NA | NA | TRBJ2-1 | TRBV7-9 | TGTGCCAGCAGCTTAGTAGGGGATTACAATGAGCAGTTCTTC | CASSLVGDYNEQFF
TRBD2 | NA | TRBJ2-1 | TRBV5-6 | TGTGCCAGCAGCTTACTAGGACTAGCGGGCAATGAGCAGTTCTTC | CASSLLGLAGNEQFF
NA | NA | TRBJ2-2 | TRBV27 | TGTGCCAGCACCAGTCACCGGTCGGCAGGGGAGACCGGGGAGCTGTTTTTT | CASTSHRSAGETGELFF
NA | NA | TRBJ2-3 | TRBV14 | TGTGCCAGCAGCCAATCCCGGGTTGGGGCCACAGATACGCAGTATTTT | CASSQSRVGATDTQYF
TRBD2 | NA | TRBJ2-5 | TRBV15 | TGTGCCACCAGCGGGACTAGCGGGGTCCTAGAGACCCAGTACTTC | CATSGTSGVLETQYF
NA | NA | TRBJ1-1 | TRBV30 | TGTGCCTGGGACCTGTCGACGGGACTAACTGAAGCTTTCTTT | CAWDLSTGLTEAFF
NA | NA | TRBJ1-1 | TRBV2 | TGTGCCAGCAGTGGGGTAAGGGGGACCACGATGAACACTGAAGCTTTCTTT | CASSGVRGTTMNTEAFF
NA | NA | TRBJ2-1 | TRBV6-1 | TGTGCCAGCAGTGTAGTTTGGGCATGGCAGTTCTTC | CASSVVWAWQFF
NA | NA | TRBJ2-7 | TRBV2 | TGTGCCAGCAGTGAGGAGGGGCCGATTTCCGAGCAGTACTTC | CASSEEGPISEQYF
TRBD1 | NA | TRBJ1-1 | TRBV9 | TGTGCCAGCAGCGTAGATAAGGGGGCCCTGAACACTGAAGCTTTCTTT | CASSVDKGALNTEAFF
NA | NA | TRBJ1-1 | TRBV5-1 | TGCGCCAGCAGCTCCGTGGGAGGGTTCGGGGCTTTCTTT | CASSSVGGFGAFF
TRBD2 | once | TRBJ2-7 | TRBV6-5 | TGTGCCAGCAGTTACGTCGGGGGGGCGTCCTACGAGCAGTACTTC | CASSYVGGASYEQYF
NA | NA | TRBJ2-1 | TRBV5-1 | TGCGCCAGCAGCTTTGGCAGGGATTTCAATGAGCAGTTCTTC | CASSFGRDFNEQFF
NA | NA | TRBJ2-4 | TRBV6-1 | TGTGCCAGCAGAAAAGGGGGTCCCAAAAACATTCAGTACTTC | CASRKGGPKNIQYF
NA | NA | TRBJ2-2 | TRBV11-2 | TGTGCCAGCAGCCGGAGGAGGGTTGGGAGCACCGGGGAGCTGTTTTTT | CASSRRRVGSTGELFF
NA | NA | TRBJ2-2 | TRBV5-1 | TGCGCCAGCAGCTTGGAAGTCCGGGTATCGAACACCGGGGAGCTGTTTTTT | CASSLEVRVSNTGELFF
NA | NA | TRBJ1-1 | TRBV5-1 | TGCGCCAGCAGCGTGTACCCTTCCGGGACATATAACACTGAAGCTTTCTTT | CASSVYPSGTYNTEAFF
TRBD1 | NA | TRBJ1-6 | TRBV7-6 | TGTGCCAGCAGCCTTGGGACAGGGGTTGTGGCCAATTCACCCCTCCACTTT | CASSLGTGVVANSPLHF
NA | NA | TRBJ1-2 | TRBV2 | TGTGCCAGCGGACACCCCCAAAGCAACTATGGCTACACCTTC | CASGHPQSNYGYTF
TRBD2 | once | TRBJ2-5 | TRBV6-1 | TGTGCCAGCAGCCTTGGACTAGTCGAGGGAGAGACCCAGTACTTC | CASSLGLVEGETQYF
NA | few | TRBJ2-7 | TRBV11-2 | TGTGCCAGCAGCGGTAGACAGTGGCCCTACGAGCAGTACTTC | CASSGRQWPYEQYF
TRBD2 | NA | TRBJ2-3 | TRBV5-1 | TGCGCCAGCAGCTTGGATCTTAGCGGGGGAACCCGGGATACGCAGTATTTT | CASSLDLSGGTRDTQYF
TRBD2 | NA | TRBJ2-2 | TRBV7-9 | TGTGCCAGCAGCCCAACACTAGCGGCGAACACCGGGGAGCTGTTTTTT | CASSPTLAANTGELFF
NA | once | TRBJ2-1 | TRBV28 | TGTGCCAGCAGGGGCTACTACAATGAGCAGTTCTTC | CASRGYYNEQFF
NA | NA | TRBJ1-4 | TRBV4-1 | TGCGCCAGCAGCCTCGTTTCGGGGGTAACTAATGAAAAACTGTTTTTT | CASSLVSGVTNEKLFF
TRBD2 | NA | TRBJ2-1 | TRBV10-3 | TGTGCCATCAGTGTCCCTAAGCGGGGAAGCTCCTACAATGAGCAGTTCTTC | CAISVPKRGSSYNEQFF
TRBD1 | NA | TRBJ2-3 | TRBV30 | TGTGCCTGGGGACAGGGTTCGGCTTGGACAGATACGCAGTATTTT | CAWGQGSAWTDTQYF
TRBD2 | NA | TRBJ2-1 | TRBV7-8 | TGTGCCAGCAGCTGGAAACTAGCGGGGGAGCTGGGTGAGCAGTTCTTC | CASSWKLAGELGEQFF
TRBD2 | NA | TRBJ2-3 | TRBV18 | TGTGCCAGCTCACCAGTCGCGGGGGACCACTCACACACAGATACGCAGTATTTT | CASSPVAGDHSHTDTQYF
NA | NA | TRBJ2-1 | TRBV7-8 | TGTGCCAGCAGCTTAGCGCGGTTTTTCGGCAGCTCCTACAATGAGCAGTTCTTC | CASSLARFFGSSYNEQFF
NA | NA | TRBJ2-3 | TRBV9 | TGTGCCAGCAGCGTCTACAGTTCTAGCACAGATACGCAGTATTTT | CASSVYSSSTDTQYF
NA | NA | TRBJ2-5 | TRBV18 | TGTGCCAGCTCACAGGGGATACAAGAGACCCAGTACTTC | CASSQGIQETQYF
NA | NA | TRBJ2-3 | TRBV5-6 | TGTGCCAGCAGTTCCCGCCCTAGTTTTGGGACAGATACGCAGTATTTT | CASSSRPSFGTDTQYF
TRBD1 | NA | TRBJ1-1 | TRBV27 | TGTGCCAGCAGTTTATTAGACCTCGGACAGGGGATCTCTGAAGCTTTCTTT | CASSLLDLGQGISEAFF
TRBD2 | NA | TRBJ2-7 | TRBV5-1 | TGCGCCAGCAGCTTGTTTAGCGGGAGCTCCTACGAGCAGTACTTC | CASSLFSGSSYEQYF
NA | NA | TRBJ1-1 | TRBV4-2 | TGTGCCAGCAGCCAAGATCCGGGGAACACTGAAGCTTTCTTT | CASSQDPGNTEAFF
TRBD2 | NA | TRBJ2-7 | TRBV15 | TGTGCCACCAGCAGGGGCAGCCTAGCGGGAGAGGACGAGCAGTACTTC | CATSRGSLAGEDEQYF
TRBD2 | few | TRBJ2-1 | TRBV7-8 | TGTGCCAGCAGCTTAGGCGGGAGGTCGGGTGAGCAGTTCTTC | CASSLGGRSGEQFF
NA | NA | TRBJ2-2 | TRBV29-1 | TGCAGCGTTATGAGGGAGGCGAACACCGGGGAGCTGTTTTTT | CSVMREANTGELFF